What follows are 31 T cell receptor beta chains derived from one specimen sequenced in a study of human versus mouse CDR3 diversity and MHC coevolution. The data were produced by immunoSEQ multiplex PCR, yet TCRdb's version contains in-frame clones alone and is incomplete. Of about 81,000 clones listed, 93% are singletons. Sequencing was performed on naive CD4+ T cells from blood. Subset here: CD45RO-negative CD62L-positive naive CD4 T cells. The source of these receptors is a person between 25 and 70 years old in good health.

The chain joins TRBV19 to TRBJ1-1; no clear D. The CDR3 consists of 16 residues. CDR1 and CDR2 from the germline V gene are LNHDA and SQIVND (reference sequence). V lost 5 bases and J 1 base, leaving 17 bases between the germline ends. CDR3 region: CASSASLRGGNTEAFF. Here the CDR3 DNA reads TGTGCCAGTAGTGCCTCCTTGCGGGGTGGGAACACTGAAGCTTTCTTT.

The gene calls are TRBV6-6 and TRBJ1-2; tentatively, D is TRBD1 (6 bases). The CDR3 sequence is 16 residues long. The V gene lost 7 bases and the J gene lost 5 bases, with 23 bases spanning the gap. The germline gives CDR1 MNHNY, CDR2 SVGAGI (reference sequence). The CDR3, as DNA: TGTGCCAGCAACCGATTACAGGGACAAGAACTGTATGGCTACACCTTC. Protein product: CASNRLQGQELYGYTF.

V and J are TRBV9 and TRBJ2-7, with D hard to call. V shed 0 bases and J shed 2 bases, with 3 bases lying between them. Germline assignment: CDR1 SGDLS and CDR2 YYNGEE. The CDR3 loop spans 12 amino acids. In nucleotides, the CDR3 is TGTGCCAGCAGCGTAGGGCCCTACGAGCAGTACTTC. It codes for CASSVGPYEQYF.

CDR3 sequence: CASSFGTANNSPLHF. Here the CDR3 DNA reads TGTGCCAGCAGCTTCGGGACAGCCAATAATTCACCCCTCCACTTT. The gene calls are TRBV7-9 and TRBJ1-6; 7 nucleotides agree with TRBD1. After removal of 3 bases from V and 5 bases from J, the junction contained 4 bases not matched to a gene. CDR3 size: 15 residues. CDR1 is SEHNR, CDR2 FQNEAQ, per germline (reference sequence).

The chain carries TRBV30 and TRBJ1-2; no firm D call. The CDR3 consists of 12 residues. V lost 3 bases and J 8 bases, leaving 13 bases between the germline ends. The germline gives CDR1 GTSNPN, CDR2 SVGIG (reference sequence). CDR3 in amino acids: CAWRTGSGGYTF. CDR3 DNA: TGTGCCTGGAGGACCGGGTCGGGAGGCTACACCTTC.

The CDR3 here is CASSSSGVSNIQYF. The CDR3, as DNA: TGTGCCAGCAGCTCCAGCGGGGTCAGCAACATTCAGTACTTC. The chain uses TRBV7-2 and TRBJ2-4, with TRBD2 matching over 7 bases. Germline loops: CDR1 SGHTA, CDR2 FQGNSA. The CDR3 totals 14 residues. V was clipped by 4 bases and J by 7 bases; unmatched bases: 7.

This chain connects TRBV7-2 to TRBJ2-1; 9 bases fit TRBD2. After removal of 6 bases from V and 9 bases from J, the junction contained 12 bases not matched to a gene. Germline CDR1 SGHTA, CDR2 FQGNSA. The CDR3 is 15 amino acids. The CDR3 DNA follows: TGTGCCAGCAGACGAGCGGGGGGATTCTCGGGTGAGCAGTTCTTC. It specifies CASRRAGGFSGEQFF.

The chain is built from TRBV9 and TRBJ2-2, with 9 bases fitting TRBD2. CDR1 SGDLS and CDR2 YYNGEE come from the germline V gene. J gave up 2 bases and V 4 bases, and 6 bases lay outside the gene matches. This CDR3 comprises 16 residues. Written as DNA, the CDR3 is TGTGCCAGCAGCCCAATAGCGGGAGTTAACACCGGGGAGCTGTTTTTT. It specifies CASSPIAGVNTGELFF.

V is TRBV5-4 and J is TRBJ2-1; 7 nucleotides align to TRBD1. The CDR3 has 15 amino acids. Germline V lookup: CDR1 SGHNT, CDR2 YYREEE (reference sequence). V trimming: 4 bases; J trimming: 2 bases; junction bases outside the gene matches: 6. Written as DNA, the CDR3 is TGTGCCAGCAGCCCCCGGGACAGACCCTACAATGAGCAGTTCTTC. Its protein product is CASSPRDRPYNEQFF.

The chain employs TRBV7-2 and TRBJ1-2; 7 bases line up with TRBD1. Germline V gene sequence: CDR1 SGHTA, CDR2 FQGNSA. J gave up 4 bases and V 5 bases, and 10 bases lay outside the gene matches. The CDR3 covers 15 residues. This CDR3 is CASSPGRGRSYGYTF. The CDR3 nucleotides read TGTGCCAGCAGCCCTGGAAGGGGGCGATCCTATGGCTACACCTTC.

The chain uses TRBV19 and TRBJ1-2; D remains ambiguous. The V gene lost 6 bases and the J gene lost 8 bases, with 10 bases spanning the gap. CDR3 length: 11 residues. Germline CDR1 LNHDA, CDR2 SQIVND (reference sequence). The CDR3, as DNA: TGTGCCAGTAGCCGGGAGCGGGGCTACACCTTC. It yields the protein CASSRERGYTF.

The V gene is TRBV4-1, the J gene TRBJ2-4; 11 bases agree with TRBD2. Germline trimming cut 4 bases from V and 1 base from J; bases unmatched to any gene: 6. Germline assignment: CDR1 MGHRA and CDR2 YSYEKL. CDR3 size: 17 residues. The CDR3 is CASSLLGLADAKNIQYF. In nucleotides, the CDR3 is TGCGCCAGCAGCCTCCTGGGACTAGCGGATGCCAAAAACATTCAGTACTTC.

The chain uses TRBV29-1 and TRBJ1-2; the match to TRBD1 covers 9 bases. The CDR3 runs 13 residues. Germline V gives CDR1 SQVTM, CDR2 ANQGSEA. The V and J ends lost 3 bases and 7 bases, in that order; junction bases with no gene match: 6. The chain's CDR3 is CSVEKDRGAGYTF. The CDR3 nucleotides read TGCAGCGTTGAGAAGGACAGGGGAGCTGGCTACACCTTC. Variable domain in full (rest from reference TRBV29-1 and TRBJ1-2): SAVISQKPSRDICQRGTSLTIQCQVDSQVTMMFWYRQQPGQSLTLIATANQGSEATYESGFVIDKFPISRPNLTFSTLTVSNMSPEDSSIYLCSVEKDRGAGYTFGSGTRLTVV.

The rearrangement uses TRBV5-1 and TRBJ2-1; TRBD1 aligns across 11 bases. The trim removed 4 bases at V and 4 bases at J, leaving 4 bases unmatched. This CDR3 has 15 amino acids. CDR1 SGHRS and CDR2 YFSETQ come from the germline V gene. CDR3 bases: TGCGCCAGCAGCGCGGGACAGGGGGGGTACAATGAGCAGTTCTTC. Its protein product is CASSAGQGGYNEQFF.

The CDR3 spells CASSSPGTEGGRYGYTF. DNA of the CDR3: TGTGCCAGCAGCTCTCCGGGGACAGAGGGAGGTCGCTATGGCTACACCTTC. This rearrangement joins TRBV28 to TRBJ1-2, with 7 positions matching TRBD1. There are 17 residues in the CDR3. V shed 6 bases, J shed 4 bases, and the junction held 17 bases outside the gene matches. Germline assignment: CDR1 MDHEN and CDR2 SYDVKM.

The chain has TRBV15 and TRBJ1-4, with D unclear. Per the germline V gene, CDR1 is LNHNV and CDR2 is YYDKDF (reference sequence). V gave up 0 bases and J gave up 0 bases, with 8 bases separating them. This CDR3 spans 16 amino acids. CDR3: CATSRDYFATNEKLFF. The CDR3 DNA reads as TGTGCCACCAGCAGAGACTATTTTGCAACTAATGAAAAACTGTTTTTT.

This chain connects TRBV6-1 to TRBJ2-2, with a possible D match to TRBD2 (6 bases). Germline CDR1 and CDR2: MNHNS and SASEGT. There are 15 residues in the CDR3. V lost 7 bases and J 7 bases, leaving 19 bases between the germline ends. CDR3: CASTSRGWDVGELFF. CDR3 DNA sequence: TGTGCCAGCACCTCCCGGGGGTGGGATGTCGGGGAGCTGTTTTTT.

The chain links TRBV6-1 to TRBJ2-5, with 8 bases that match TRBD1. With the DNA end fitting TRBJ2-7 better, the J assignment may be wrong. The CDR3 has 12 residues. The germline gives CDR1 MNHNS, CDR2 SASEGT. This CDR3 reads CASITDRVEQYF. CDR3 DNA sequence: TGTGCCAGCATTACGGACAGGGTCGAGCAGTACTTC.

V usage is TRBV4-3 and J usage is TRBJ1-1, with D possibly TRBD1 on 5 matching bases. CDR1 and CDR2 (germline): LGHNA, YSLEER. V dropped 6 bases and J dropped 1 base, with 9 bases sitting between them. The CDR3 contains 13 residues. DNA for the CDR3: TGCGCCAGCAGGAATACAGGGAACACTGAAGCTTTCTTT. Translated, it gives CASRNTGNTEAFF.

This chain links TRBV7-9 with TRBJ1-2; D is perhaps TRBD1 (6 bases). CDR1 and CDR2 from the germline V gene are SEHNR and FQNEAQ (reference sequence). This CDR3 region has 18 residues. The V end was cut by 5 bases, the J end by 4 bases, with 26 bases between. CDR3 in amino acids: CASSHSRWTAANPYGYTF. CDR3 in DNA: TGTGCCAGCAGCCACTCTAGGTGGACAGCAGCCAACCCCTATGGCTACACCTTC.

The CDR3 region is CASSLNPSTNEQYF. The CDR3 DNA follows: TGTGCCAGCAGCTTAAACCCTAGCACCAACGAGCAGTACTTC. The chain links TRBV7-3 to TRBJ2-7; D may be TRBD2 (5 bases). V was pared by 1 base and J by 5 bases, with 12 bases between. This CDR3 has 14 residues. The V gene's germline CDR1 is SGHTA and CDR2 FQGTGA.

CDR3 region: CASTQEGNGYTF. The CDR3 bases are TGCGCCAGCACCCAAGAGGGTAATGGCTACACCTTC. The chain joins TRBV5-1 to TRBJ1-2, with D hard to call. The V gene lost 6 bases and the J gene lost 6 bases, with 12 bases spanning the gap. The germline V gene encodes CDR1 SGHRS and CDR2 YFSETQ. The CDR3 covers 12 residues.

This clone turned up a few times. The CDR3 protein is CAISGGAERPEAFF. In nucleotides, the CDR3 is TGTGCCATCAGTGGGGGAGCAGAGCGACCTGAAGCTTTCTTT. The V and J genes are TRBV10-3 and TRBJ1-1; D gene unclear. The CDR3 has 14 amino acids. Trimming took off 4 bases at V and 6 bases at J, with 15 bases between the two ends. Germline assignment: CDR1 ENHRY and CDR2 SYGVKD.

This clone has a single count. This rearrangement joins TRBV5-1 to TRBJ2-5; 7 nucleotides align to TRBD2. Germline V gives CDR1 SGHRS, CDR2 YFSETQ. The CDR3 sequence is 15 residues long. Trimming removed 3 bases from V and 11 bases from J; junction bases left unmatched: 16. In DNA form, the CDR3 reads TGCGCCAGCAGCTCTGGACTAGTTCGATTCGGGGAGCAGTACTTC. As protein: CASSSGLVRFGEQYF.

The chain couples TRBV7-2 to TRBJ1-5, with 7 bases matching TRBD1. Unmatched junction bases numbered 12, after V lost 5 bases and J lost 5 bases. The CDR3 contains 16 residues. Germline V gives CDR1 SGHTA, CDR2 FQGNSA. For the CDR3, the DNA is TGTGCCAGCAGCCTGAACCAGGGGGGTCTCGATCAGCCCCAGCATTTT. This sequence encodes CASSLNQGGLDQPQHF.

This chain joins TRBV9 and TRBJ2-5; tentatively, D is TRBD2 (5 bases). V was pared by 3 bases and J by 2 bases, with 14 bases between. CDR1 is SGDLS, CDR2 YYNGEE, per germline. The CDR3 spans 15 residues. The CDR3 coding sequence is TGTGCCAGCAGCGCCATACCCGGGGTACAAGAGACCCAGTACTTC. It specifies CASSAIPGVQETQYF.

The gene calls are TRBV7-9 and TRBJ2-7; 9 bases agree with TRBD1. Trimming removed 4 bases from V and 5 bases from J; junction bases left unmatched: 9. The CDR3 has 15 amino acids. Germline lookup yields CDR1 SEHNR and CDR2 FQNEAQ (reference sequence). The CDR3 bases are TGTGCCAGCAGCTGGGGAGGGACAGGGCGGGACGAGCAGTACTTC. Amino acid sequence: CASSWGGTGRDEQYF.

The J gene is TRBJ1-5, the V gene TRBV4-2, with TRBD1 matching over 10 bases. The germline V gene encodes CDR1 LGHNA and CDR2 YNFKEQ. CDR3 length: 17 amino acids. V was pared by 0 bases and J by 4 bases, with 6 bases of the junction left unmatched. DNA for the CDR3: TGTGCCAGCAGCCAAGATCTAAGGACAGGGGGTAATCAGCCCCAGCATTTT. Translated: CASSQDLRTGGNQPQHF.

The rearrangement links TRBV4-2 to TRBJ1-2; D is perhaps TRBD1 (5 bases). Germline CDR1 and CDR2: LGHNA and YNFKEQ. This CDR3 has 17 residues. The V end was cut by 0 bases, the J end by 5 bases, with 19 bases between. The CDR3 sequence is CASSQESRGTQLYGYTF. The DNA for the CDR3 is TGTGCCAGCAGCCAAGAAAGTAGGGGAACCCAACTGTATGGCTACACCTTC.

This rearrangement joins TRBV6-6 to TRBJ1-2, with D perhaps TRBD1 (5 bases). Germline V gives CDR1 MNHNY, CDR2 SVGAGI (reference sequence). The CDR3 covers 15 residues. The V end was cut by 5 bases, the J end by 3 bases, with 16 bases between. CDR3 nucleotide sequence: TGTGCCAGCAGTCGCCCCGGGACGGGGGACTATGGCTACACCTTC. It codes for CASSRPGTGDYGYTF.

V usage is TRBV10-3 and J usage is TRBJ2-5; D is possibly TRBD1 (5 bases). The V and J ends lost 3 bases and 3 bases respectively, with 11 bases between them. The CDR3 loop spans 14 amino acids. Germline CDR1 and CDR2: ENHRY and SYGVKD. This CDR3 reads CAISDGRAEETQYF. The CDR3 DNA reads as TGTGCCATCAGTGACGGCAGGGCCGAAGAGACCCAGTACTTC.